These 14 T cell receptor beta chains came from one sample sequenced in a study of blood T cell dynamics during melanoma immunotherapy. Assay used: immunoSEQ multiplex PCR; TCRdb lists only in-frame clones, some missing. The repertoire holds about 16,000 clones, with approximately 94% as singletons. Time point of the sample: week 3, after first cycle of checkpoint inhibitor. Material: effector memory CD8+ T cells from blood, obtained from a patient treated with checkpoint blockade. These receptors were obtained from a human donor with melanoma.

CDR3 in amino acids: CATSSNNLISTDTQYF. Written as DNA, the CDR3 is TGTGCCACCAGCAGTAATAACCTGATTAGCACAGATACGCAGTATTTT. This chain links TRBV15 with TRBJ2-3; D not resolved. Germline V gene lookup returns CDR1 LNHNV and CDR2 YYDKDF (reference sequence). The CDR3 is made up of 16 amino acids. V was clipped by 3 bases and J by 0 bases, with 13 bases between them.

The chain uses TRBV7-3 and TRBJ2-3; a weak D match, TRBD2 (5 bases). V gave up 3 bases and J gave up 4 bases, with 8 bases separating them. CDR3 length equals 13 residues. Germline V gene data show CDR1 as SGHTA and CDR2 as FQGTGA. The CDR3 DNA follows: TGTGCCAGCAGCTTCCTTAGCGCAGATACGCAGTATTTT. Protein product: CASSFLSADTQYF.

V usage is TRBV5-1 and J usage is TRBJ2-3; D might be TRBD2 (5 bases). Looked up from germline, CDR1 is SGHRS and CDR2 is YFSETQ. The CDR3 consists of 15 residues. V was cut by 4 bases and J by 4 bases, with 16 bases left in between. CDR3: CASSPGVTEADTQYF. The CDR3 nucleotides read TGCGCCAGCAGCCCCGGAGTGACGGAGGCAGATACGCAGTATTTT.

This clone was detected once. The CDR3 protein is CASNRGRIDEQFF. The CDR3 coding sequence is TGTGCCAGCAATCGCGGGAGAATCGATGAGCAGTTCTTC. The rearrangement uses TRBV6-5 and TRBJ2-1, with 7 bases aligning to TRBD2. The V and J ends lost 7 bases and 8 bases, in that order; junction bases with no gene match: 8. Germline CDR1 and CDR2: MNHEY and SVGAGI. This CDR3 contains 13 residues.

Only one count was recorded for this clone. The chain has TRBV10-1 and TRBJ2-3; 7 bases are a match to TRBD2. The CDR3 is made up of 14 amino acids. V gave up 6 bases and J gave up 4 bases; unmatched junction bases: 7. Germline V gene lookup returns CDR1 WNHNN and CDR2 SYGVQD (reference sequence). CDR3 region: CASRRTSPPDTQYF. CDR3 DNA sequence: TGCGCCAGCAGGAGGACTAGTCCACCAGATACGCAGTATTTT.

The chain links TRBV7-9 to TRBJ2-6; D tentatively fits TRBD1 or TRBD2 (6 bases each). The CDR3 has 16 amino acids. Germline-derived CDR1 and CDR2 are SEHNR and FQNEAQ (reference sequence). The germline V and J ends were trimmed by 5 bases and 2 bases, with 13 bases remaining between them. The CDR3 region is CASSPGGGTGANVLTF. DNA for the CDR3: TGTGCCAGCAGCCCAGGAGGGGGTACTGGGGCCAACGTCCTGACTTTC.

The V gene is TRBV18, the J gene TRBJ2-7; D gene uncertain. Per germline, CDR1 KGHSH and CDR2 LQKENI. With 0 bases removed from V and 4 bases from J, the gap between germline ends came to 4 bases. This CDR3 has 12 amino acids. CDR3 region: CASSPPGYEQYF. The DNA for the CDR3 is TGTGCCAGCTCACCACCGGGGTACGAGCAGTACTTC.

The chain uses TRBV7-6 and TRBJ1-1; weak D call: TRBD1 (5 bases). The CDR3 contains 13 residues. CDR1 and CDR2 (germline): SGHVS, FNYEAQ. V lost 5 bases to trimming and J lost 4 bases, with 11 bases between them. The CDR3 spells CASSPGVGTEAFF. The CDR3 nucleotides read TGTGCCAGCAGCCCGGGGGTTGGCACTGAAGCTTTCTTT.

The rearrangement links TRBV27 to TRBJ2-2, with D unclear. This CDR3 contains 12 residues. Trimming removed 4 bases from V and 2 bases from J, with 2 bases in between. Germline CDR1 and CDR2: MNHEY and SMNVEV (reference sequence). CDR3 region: CASSSNTGELFF. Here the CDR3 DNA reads TGTGCCAGCAGTTCAAACACCGGGGAGCTGTTTTTT.

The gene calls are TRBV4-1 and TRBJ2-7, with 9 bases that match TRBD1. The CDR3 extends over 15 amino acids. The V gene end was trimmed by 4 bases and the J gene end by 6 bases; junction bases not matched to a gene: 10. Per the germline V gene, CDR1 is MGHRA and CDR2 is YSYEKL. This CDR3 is CASSRSGTGTAEQYF. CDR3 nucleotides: TGCGCCAGCAGCCGTTCCGGGACAGGGACGGCCGAGCAGTACTTC.

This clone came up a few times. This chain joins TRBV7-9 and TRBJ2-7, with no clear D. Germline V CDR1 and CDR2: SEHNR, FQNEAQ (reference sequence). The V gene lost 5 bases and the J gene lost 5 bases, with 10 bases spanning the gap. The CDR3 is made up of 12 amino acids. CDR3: CASSPHSHEQYF. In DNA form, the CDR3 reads TGTGCCAGCAGCCCTCACAGCCACGAGCAGTACTTC.

The CDR3 DNA is TGTGCCAGCAGTTTATCGACGGCGTTGAACACTGAAGCTTTCTTT. Translation: CASSLSTALNTEAFF. J is TRBJ1-1 and V is TRBV27; unclear D gene. There are 15 residues in the CDR3. CDR1 is MNHEY and CDR2 is SMNVEV in the germline V gene (reference sequence). Trimming cost V 0 bases and J 0 bases, with 8 bases left between them.

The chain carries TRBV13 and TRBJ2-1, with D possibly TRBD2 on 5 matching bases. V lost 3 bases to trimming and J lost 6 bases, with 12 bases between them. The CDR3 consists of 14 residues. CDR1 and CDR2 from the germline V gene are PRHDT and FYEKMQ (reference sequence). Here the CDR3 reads CASSLRDGINEQFF. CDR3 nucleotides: TGTGCCAGCAGCTTGAGGGATGGGATCAATGAGCAGTTCTTC.

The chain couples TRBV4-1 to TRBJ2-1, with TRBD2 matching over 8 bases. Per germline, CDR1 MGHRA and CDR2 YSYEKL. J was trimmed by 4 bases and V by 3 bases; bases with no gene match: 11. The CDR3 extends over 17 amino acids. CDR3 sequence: CASSQRLASYSYNEQFF. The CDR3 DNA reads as TGCGCCAGCAGCCAGAGACTAGCGAGTTACTCTTACAATGAGCAGTTCTTC.